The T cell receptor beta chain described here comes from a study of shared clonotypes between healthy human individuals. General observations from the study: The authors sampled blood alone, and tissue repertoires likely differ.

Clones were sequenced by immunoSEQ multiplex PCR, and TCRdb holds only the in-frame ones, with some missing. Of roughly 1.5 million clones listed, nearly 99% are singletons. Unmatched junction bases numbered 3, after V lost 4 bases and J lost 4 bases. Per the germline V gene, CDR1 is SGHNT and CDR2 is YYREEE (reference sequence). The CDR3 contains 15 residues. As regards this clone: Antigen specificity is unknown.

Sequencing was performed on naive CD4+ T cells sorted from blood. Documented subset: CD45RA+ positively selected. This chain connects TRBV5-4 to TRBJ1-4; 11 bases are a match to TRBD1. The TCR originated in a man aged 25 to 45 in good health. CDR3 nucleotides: TGTGCCAGCAGCCGGACAGGGGGCGTTAATGAAAAACTGTTTTTT. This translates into CASSRTGGVNEKLFF.